These 25 T cell receptor beta chains share one sample of origin, sequenced in a study of T cell repertoires in ileal Crohn's disease. Data came from immunoSEQ multiplex PCR; TCRdb stores just in-frame clones and leaves some out. The repertoire holds some 6,600 clones, with 83% as singletons. Material: ileal tissue. These receptors all stem from an adult with Crohn's disease.

The genes are TRBV6-6 and TRBJ1-6, with 9 bases aligning to TRBD1. Unmatched junction bases numbered 11, after V lost 11 bases and J lost 12 bases. Germline V gene sequence: CDR1 MNHNY, CDR2 SVGAGI (reference sequence). The CDR3 covers 13 residues. CDR3 coding DNA: TGTGCCGCGCGCCCGGGACAGGGAATACCCCTCCACTTT. It is translated as CAARPGQGIPLHF.

This chain links TRBV4-2 with TRBJ2-1, with 10 positions matching TRBD2. CDR3 length: 16 residues. In germline, CDR1 is LGHNA, CDR2 YNFKEQ. V lost 3 bases to trimming and J lost 7 bases; unmatched junction nucleotides: 9. The CDR3 DNA reads TGTGCCAGCAGCCATTCCCTAGCGGGAGTATCTAATGAGCAGTTCTTC. The encoded protein is CASSHSLAGVSNEQFF.

This chain links TRBV15 with TRBJ2-2; D perhaps matches TRBD2 (7 bases). The CDR3 consists of 15 residues. The germline V gene has CDR1 LNHNV and CDR2 YYDKDF (reference sequence). Trimming removed 6 bases from V and 5 bases from J, with 16 bases in between. The CDR3 coding sequence is TGTGCCACCAGATCCCTAGGGGGGGGGACCGGGGAGCTGTTTTTT. Its translation is CATRSLGGGTGELFF.

V is TRBV19 and J is TRBJ1-5; D is unclear. Germline assignment: CDR1 LNHDA and CDR2 SQIVND (reference sequence). CDR3 size: 16 residues. V was shortened by 3 bases and J by 0 bases, with 12 bases between the two germline ends. The CDR3 protein is CASSMFSRGSNQPQHF. CDR3 coding DNA: TGTGCCAGTAGTATGTTTTCGAGAGGTAGCAATCAGCCCCAGCATTTT.

V usage is TRBV19 and J usage is TRBJ1-1; TRBD1 is a possible D gene (6 bases). This CDR3 is built from 12 residues. The V end lost 6 bases, the J end lost 7 bases, and 12 bases lay between the germline ends. Germline V gene data show CDR1 as LNHDA and CDR2 as SQIVND (reference sequence). CDR3 bases: TGTGCCAGTAGGATACAGGGTTATGAAGCTTTCTTT. Protein product: CASRIQGYEAFF.

The genes are TRBV6-6 and TRBJ1-1; tentative D call: TRBD1 (5 bases). The CDR3 consists of 15 residues. Germline V gives CDR1 MNHNY, CDR2 SVGAGI (reference sequence). V lost 5 bases and J lost 1, with 14 bases in between. In DNA, the CDR3 is TGTGCCAGCAGTCCTGGCGGGGGGAAGAACACTGAAGCTTTCTTT. Translating it yields CASSPGGGKNTEAFF.

Comments on this clone: The junction and the germline gene differ at one end; a read error may be behind it. This chain joins TRBV7-3 and TRBJ2-5; 7 bases are shared with TRBD1. The length of the CDR3 is 14 residues. Germline values: CDR1 SGHTA, CDR2 FQGTGA. The CDR3 loop reads CASSLTGAQETQYF. CDR3 nucleotide sequence: TGTGCCAGCAGCCTAACAGGGGCCCAAGAGACCCAGTACTTC.

The CDR3 nucleotides read TGCACCAGCAGCCACCGGGACAGACAAGAGACCCAGTACTTC. As protein: CTSSHRDRQETQYF. The chain combines TRBV1 with TRBJ2-5; the D segment call TRBD1 is taken from the table without a DNA check. TRBV1 is tagged as a pseudogene. This CDR3 spans 14 amino acids.

This chain connects TRBV6-1 to TRBJ2-5, with a possible D match to TRBD2 (5 bases). Trimming cost V 3 bases and J 7 bases, with 18 bases left between them. The germline V gene has CDR1 MNHNS and CDR2 SASEGT. CDR3 size: 15 residues. CDR3 in DNA: TGTGCCAGCAGTGATCGAACCCGGACTTGGGGGACCCAGTACTTC. Its translation: CASSDRTRTWGTQYF.

The gene calls are TRBV29-1 and TRBJ1-2; D remains unclear. V lost 6 bases and J lost 8, with 13 bases in between. Germline V lookup: CDR1 SQVTM, CDR2 ANQGSEA. The CDR3 contains 11 residues. For the CDR3, the DNA is TGCAGCGTCCGCGGAGACGGCGGCTACACCTTC. Translation: CSVRGDGGYTF.

The J gene is TRBJ2-7, the V gene TRBV5-4; no clear D. This CDR3 comprises 11 residues. Germline V gene data show CDR1 as SGHNT and CDR2 as YYREEE (reference sequence). V lost 1 base and J 3 bases, leaving 2 bases between the germline ends. Written as DNA, the CDR3 is TGTGCCAGCAGCTTGCACTACGAGCAGTACTTC. Its translation is CASSLHYEQYF.

The chain recombines TRBV6-1 with TRBJ1-1; D not resolved. The CDR3 is 15 amino acids. Germline V gene data show CDR1 as MNHNS and CDR2 as SASEGT. V gave up 1 base and J gave up 0 bases, with 9 bases separating them. The CDR3 DNA follows: TGTGCCAGCAGTGAAGTTCGGCAGGTGAACACTGAAGCTTTCTTT. Its translation: CASSEVRQVNTEAFF.

This chain connects TRBV5-5 to TRBJ2-7; D is undetermined. The V and J ends lost 4 bases and 6 bases respectively, with 11 bases between them. From germline, CDR1 is SGHKS and CDR2 YYEKEE (reference sequence). This CDR3 spans 12 amino acids. CDR3 sequence reads: CASSPSSGEQYF. The CDR3 DNA reads as TGTGCCAGCAGCCCCTCCTCGGGCGAGCAGTACTTC.

The gene calls are TRBV5-1 and TRBJ2-3; possible D gene TRBD2, 6 bases. This CDR3 has 14 residues. Germline V lookup: CDR1 SGHRS, CDR2 YFSETQ. V was trimmed by 4 bases and J by 2 bases, leaving 11 bases between them. CDR3 sequence reads: CASSLAGITDTQYF. The DNA of the CDR3 is TGCGCCAGCAGCCTGGCGGGGATCACAGATACGCAGTATTTT.

This chain joins TRBV9 and TRBJ1-1; no reliable D call. Deletions cut 0 bases from V and 1 base from J, with 10 bases between. The germline CDR1 and CDR2 sequences are SGDLS and YYNGEE. This CDR3 is built from 15 residues. CDR3 amino acids: CASSVDSGWNTEAFF. The CDR3 DNA follows: TGTGCCAGCAGCGTAGATAGCGGTTGGAACACTGAAGCTTTCTTT. The whole variable domain, remainder taken from reference TRBV9 and TRBJ1-1, is DSGVTQTPKHLITATGQRVTLRCSPRSGDLSVYWYQQSLDQGLQFLIQYYNGEERAKGNILERFSAQQFPDLHSELNLSSLELGDSALYFCASSVDSGWNTEAFFGQGTRLTVV.

The chain couples TRBV19 to TRBJ1-5; the D gene is possibly TRBD1 (5 bases). The length of the CDR3 is 16 residues. CDR1 and CDR2 (germline): LNHDA, SQIVND (reference sequence). V was shortened by 7 bases and J by 6 bases, with 22 bases between the two germline ends. CDR3 nucleotide sequence: TGTGCCAGTACCCGATGGGGCGGACCAAAAGCTCAGCCCCAGCATTTT. Protein: CASTRWGGPKAQPQHF. Full variable domain (rest looked up from reference TRBV19 and TRBJ1-5): DGGITQSPKYLFRKEGQNVTLSCEQNLNHDAMYWYRQDPGQGLRLIYYSQIVNDFQKGDIAEGYSVSREKKESFPLTVTSAQKNPTAFYLCASTRWGGPKAQPQHFGDGTRLSIL.

This sequence joins TRBV19 and TRBJ2-1, with TRBD2 identical over 14 bases. The CDR3 extends over 18 amino acids. V shed 5 bases, J shed 6 bases, and the junction held 12 bases outside the gene matches. Germline V CDR1 and CDR2: LNHDA, SQIVND (reference sequence). DNA for the CDR3: TGTGCCAGTAGTTTACAGGGCCCGGGACTAGCGGGAGTCAATGAGCAGTTCTTC. Protein product: CASSLQGPGLAGVNEQFF.

The chain uses TRBV6-4 and TRBJ2-2; TRBD2 might be the D (5 bases). Germline lookup yields CDR1 MRHNA and CDR2 SNTAGT. Trimming took off 8 bases at V and 5 bases at J, with 15 bases between the two ends. The CDR3 has 14 residues. The CDR3: CASELGEGTGELFF. CDR3 nucleotide sequence: TGTGCCAGCGAGCTCGGGGAAGGAACCGGGGAGCTGTTTTTT.

This clone turned up a few times. CDR3 sequence (DNA): TGTGCCAGCACCCCCGGGACAGGGAAAACTGAAGCTTTCTTT. This sequence encodes CASTPGTGKTEAFF. The V and J genes are TRBV25-1 and TRBJ1-1; TRBD1 matches 9 bases. Looked up from germline, CDR1 is MGHDK and CDR2 is SYGVNS. Losses at the gene ends were 7 bases for V and 5 bases for J; bases not matched to a gene: 8. This CDR3 has 14 amino acids. Together with reference TRBV25-1 and TRBJ1-1, the CDR3 gives the full variable domain: EADIYQTPRYLVIGTGKKITLECSQTMGHDKMYWYQQDPGMELHLIHYSYGVNSTEKGDLSSESTVSRIRTEHFPLTLESARPSHTSQYLCASTPGTGKTEAFFGQGTRLTVV.

This clone was observed a handful of times. The chain employs TRBV5-5 and TRBJ1-5; 9 nucleotides line up with TRBD1. Germline V gives CDR1 SGHKS, CDR2 YYEKEE (reference sequence). The CDR3 covers 16 residues. V was clipped by 4 bases and J by 1 base; unmatched bases: 6. CDR3 region: CASSPTGTGSNQPQHF. The CDR3 region has the DNA TGTGCCAGCAGCCCGACCGGGACAGGGAGCAATCAGCCCCAGCATTTT.

This chain connects TRBV2 to TRBJ2-1; TRBD2 aligns across 10 bases. Germline V gene lookup returns CDR1 SNHLY and CDR2 FYNNEI. The CDR3 contains 19 residues. The ends lost 9 bases at V and 9 bases at J; junction bases unmatched: 26. The CDR3 sequence: CASRRTWASGGAGIGEQFF. In DNA, the CDR3 is TGTGCCAGTAGGAGGACGTGGGCTAGCGGGGGTGCCGGGATTGGTGAGCAGTTCTTC.

This chain uses TRBV30 with TRBJ2-4; 7 bases align to TRBD2. J lost 6 bases, V lost 3 bases, and 14 bases had no gene match. Germline-derived CDR1 and CDR2 are GTSNPN and SVGIG (reference sequence). This CDR3 is built from 16 residues. The CDR3 is CAWRGRLAGGGNIQYF. CDR3 DNA: TGTGCCTGGAGGGGTAGACTAGCCGGTGGGGGAAACATTCAGTACTTC.

The chain couples TRBV28 to TRBJ1-2, with 8 bases identical to TRBD1. CDR1 is MDHEN, CDR2 SYDVKM, per germline. The CDR3 runs 14 residues. V was clipped by 6 bases and J by 5 bases; unmatched bases: 8. The CDR3, as DNA: TGTGCCAGCAGCAGGACAGGGCCTAGGTATGGCTACACCTTC. Encoded protein: CASSRTGPRYGYTF.

This clone was picked up a small number of times. The CDR3 spells CASSTLGRERYEQYF. The DNA for the CDR3 is TGTGCCAGTAGTACCCTGGGACGGGAGCGTTACGAGCAGTACTTC. The chain couples TRBV19 to TRBJ2-7, with TRBD2 as a possible D gene (6 bases). The V end lost 4 bases, the J end lost 4 bases, and 17 bases lay between the germline ends. This CDR3 has 15 residues. Germline lookup yields CDR1 LNHDA and CDR2 SQIVND (reference sequence). The full variable domain, completed using reference TRBV19 and TRBJ2-7, is DGGITQSPKYLFRKEGQNVTLSCEQNLNHDAMYWYRQDPGQGLRLIYYSQIVNDFQKGDIAEGYSVSREKKESFPLTVTSAQKNPTAFYLCASSTLGRERYEQYFGPGTRLTVT.

The chain has TRBV7-9 and TRBJ2-7; tentatively, D is TRBD2 (6 bases). V lost 11 bases, J lost 2 bases, and 22 bases lay in between. Germline V gene sequence: CDR1 SEHNR, CDR2 FQNEAQ (reference sequence). CDR3 size: 15 residues. The CDR3 spells CAGQGTGGITYEQYF. The CDR3 DNA reads as TGTGCCGGGCAAGGGACTGGCGGGATTACCTACGAGCAGTACTTC.